The 14 T cell receptor beta chains below come from one sample, sequenced in a study of CD8 T cells in Susac syndrome. Random hexamers were used to reverse transcribe the RNA input (roughly 0.5 to 1 ug). TCRdb analysed the immunoSEQ multiplex PCR reads with MiXCR anew, one entry per CDR3 protein. Here the sample spans 200,000 or so distinct CDR3 sequences, around 95% being singletons. Sample: CD4+ T cells from PBMCs. The receptors here all came from a human donor with Susac syndrome.

The chain has TRBV28 and TRBJ1-5, with 10 bases identical to TRBD1. V was clipped by 0 bases and J by 6 bases; unmatched bases: 8. Germline loops: CDR1 MDHEN, CDR2 SYDVKM. The CDR3 contains 17 residues. CDR3 region: CASSLWGGQGSGQPQHF. CDR3 bases: TGTGCCAGCAGTTTATGGGGGGGACAGGGGTCTGGTCAGCCCCAGCATTTT.

J is TRBJ2-3 and V is TRBV4-3; 9 bases fit TRBD2. CDR1 is LGHNA and CDR2 is YSLEER in the germline V gene. V gave up 1 base and J gave up 10 bases; unmatched junction bases: 12. The CDR3 has 16 residues. This chain's CDR3 is CASSQGIAGGLGAQYF. CDR3 DNA: TGCGCCAGCAGCCAAGGGATTGCGGGGGGGCTTGGGGCGCAGTATTTT.

This clonotype was counted a single time. This chain links TRBV19 with TRBJ1-2, with unresolved D. This CDR3 is 16 amino acids long. The ends were cut back, 3 bases at V and 3 bases at J, with 17 bases in the middle. CDR1 and CDR2 (germline): LNHDA, SQIVND (reference sequence). This CDR3 reads CASSMWSVQVHYGYTF. The CDR3 DNA reads TGTGCCAGTAGTATGTGGTCAGTCCAGGTCCACTATGGCTACACCTTC.

The chain links TRBV29-1 to TRBJ2-2; unclear D gene. The CDR3 runs to 13 residues. Germline CDR1 SQVTM, CDR2 ANQGSEA. The V gene lost 6 bases and the J gene lost 4 bases, with 12 bases spanning the gap. This chain's CDR3 is CSVAVGITGELFF. DNA of the CDR3: TGCAGCGTAGCCGTTGGTATCACCGGGGAGCTGTTTTTT.

The V call is TRBV2, the J call TRBJ2-2, with D perhaps matching TRBD2 (6 bases). CDR1 SNHLY and CDR2 FYNNEI come from the germline V gene. The CDR3 loop spans 15 amino acids. V lost 7 bases and J 1 base, leaving 13 bases between the germline ends. The CDR3 protein is CASTTRRVNTGELFF. The CDR3 DNA follows: TGTGCCAGCACGACTCGGAGGGTGAACACCGGGGAGCTGTTTTTT.

The chain uses TRBV20-1 and TRBJ2-3, with 13 bases that match TRBD2. The length of the CDR3 is 14 residues. CDR1 and CDR2 (germline): DFQATT, SNEGSKA (reference sequence). The V and J ends lost 5 bases and 4 bases, in that order; junction bases with no gene match: 3. The CDR3 loop is CSARTSGGADTQYF. CDR3 nucleotide sequence: TGCAGTGCTCGTACTAGCGGGGGGGCAGATACGCAGTATTTT.

The rearrangement joins TRBV12-3 or TRBV12-4 to TRBJ1-2; 7 bases are a match to TRBD1. The CDR3 is 16 residues long. Trimming cost V 5 bases and J 5 bases; bases outside gene matches: 14. The CDR3 reads CASSPSTGSDYYGYTF. The CDR3 DNA follows: TGTGCCAGCAGTCCTTCGACAGGGTCGGACTATTATGGCTACACCTTC.

The chain combines TRBV28 with TRBJ2-7, with 9 nucleotides matching TRBD1. Per the germline V gene, CDR1 is MDHEN and CDR2 is SYDVKM. CDR3 length: 16 amino acids. The J segment lost 2 bases and the V segment lost 6 bases, leaving 11 bases of the junction unmatched. The CDR3 coding sequence is TGTGCCAGCAGGGGCCGGGGACAGGGCGCTCCCTACGAGCAGTACTTC. It yields the protein CASRGRGQGAPYEQYF.

The chain joins TRBV20-1 to TRBJ1-6; the D is unclear. The germline gives CDR1 DFQATT, CDR2 SNEGSKA (reference sequence). CDR3 length equals 16 residues. The germline V and J ends were trimmed by 4 bases and 0 bases, with 13 bases remaining between them. CDR3 loop: CSAIGDKSSYNSPLHF. CDR3 nucleotide sequence: TGCAGTGCTATCGGTGATAAGAGCTCCTATAATTCACCCCTCCACTTT.

This sequence joins TRBV2 and TRBJ1-5, with D unresolved. CDR3 size: 15 residues. Germline-derived CDR1 and CDR2 are SNHLY and FYNNEI. V was cut by 7 bases and J by 2 bases, with 15 bases left in between. The CDR3 region is CASISFADGNQPQHF. CDR3 DNA sequence: TGTGCCAGCATCTCGTTCGCCGATGGCAATCAGCCCCAGCATTTT.

The chain couples TRBV29-1 to TRBJ2-1; D is uncertain. CDR3 length: 14 amino acids. V gave up 4 bases and J gave up 0 bases, with 10 bases separating them. CDR1 and CDR2 (germline): SQVTM, ANQGSEA. CDR3 in amino acids: CSVVGKSSYNEQFF. The CDR3 DNA sequence: TGCAGCGTTGTGGGCAAGAGCTCCTACAATGAGCAGTTCTTC.

Comments on this clonotype: One junction end does not reproduce the germline sequence, and a read error may be involved. The chain couples TRBV29-1 to TRBJ2-1, with D maybe TRBD2 (6 bases). Per the germline V gene, CDR1 is SQVTM and CDR2 is ANQGSEA. The length of the CDR3 is 15 residues. CDR3 nucleotides: TGCAGCGTTCGGTGGCCACTAGCCTCCCACAATGAGCAGTTCTTC. Protein product: CSVRWPLASHNEQFF.

The rearrangement uses TRBV19 and TRBJ2-2, with D hard to call. The germline V gene has CDR1 LNHDA and CDR2 SQIVND (reference sequence). V dropped 5 bases and J dropped 1 base, with 8 bases sitting between them. The CDR3 length is 14 residues. CDR3 bases: TGTGCCAGTAGTTCCTCAGTGAACACCGGGGAGCTGTTTTTT. Translated: CASSSSVNTGELFF.

The chain links TRBV7-2 to TRBJ2-5, with 8 nucleotides matching TRBD2. The CDR3 is made up of 17 amino acids. The ends lost 3 bases at V and 5 bases at J; junction bases unmatched: 14. Per the germline V gene, CDR1 is SGHTA and CDR2 is FQGNSA. In DNA form, the CDR3 reads TGTGCCAGCAGCTTTAGCGGGGCTTACGTAACAGGGGAGACCCAGTACTTC. Translation: CASSFSGAYVTGETQYF.